The 30 T cell receptor beta chains listed next were all sequenced from one sample in a study (dated by TCRdb to 2014 to 2015). Library prep was done by multiplex PCR. Reads for this sample came from an Ion Torrent PGM. Adaptor-ligated barcode primers were used to amplify TRBV12-4/TRBJ1-2 clonotypes in the approximately 22-patient analysis. TCRdb reprocessing: public reads trimmed at Q25 with fastp, clones called with MiXCR, in-frame beta chains kept. Records with the same CDR3 protein are collapsed into one entry carrying the most frequent genes and DNA. For this sample there are a few hundred distinct CDR3 sequences; approximately 24% appear just once. The leading ten clones occupy around 22% of the sample. The material sequenced was memory CD4+ T cells sorted from blood. Per the publication, the cell subset or site label means: memory CD4+ T cells, CD4+CD45RO+CD25-. The receptors were sampled from a female donor with breast cancer.

The chain links TRBV12-3 or TRBV12-4 to TRBJ1-2; D possibly corresponds to TRBD1 (5 bases). This CDR3 spans 13 amino acids. V lost 3 bases and J 7 bases, leaving 12 bases between the germline ends. CDR3 nucleotide sequence: TGTGCCAGCAGTTTTGGGGACGACGTTGGCTACACCTTC. This codes for CASSFGDDVGYTF.

By its share, this clonotype is large (0.1 to 1%). The J gene is TRBJ1-2, the V gene TRBV12-3 or TRBV12-4; possibly TRBD1 for D (5 bases). The CDR3 has 17 residues. V lost 2 bases to trimming and J lost 4 bases, with 20 bases between them. CDR3 residues: CASSLFSGPLSTYGYTF. The CDR3 DNA sequence: TGTGCCAGCAGTTTATTTTCGGGGCCTCTCTCGACCTATGGCTACACCTTC.

Judged by abundance, this clonotype is large (0.1 to 1%). This chain connects TRBV12-3 or TRBV12-4 to TRBJ1-2; unclear D gene. This CDR3 comprises 17 residues. Between the trimmed V and J ends, which lost 5 bases and 0 bases, there was a span of 19 bases. CDR3 region: CASSHLGPYIANYGYTF. CDR3 DNA: TGTGCCAGCAGTCATCTCGGACCGTATATAGCTAACTATGGCTACACCTTC.

The chain combines TRBV12-3 or TRBV12-4 with TRBJ1-2, with D tentatively TRBD1 (6 bases). This CDR3 is 14 amino acids long. Trimming took off 6 bases at V and 3 bases at J, with 14 bases between the two ends. The CDR3 here is CASSSGTLDYGYTF. In nucleotides, the CDR3 is TGTGCCAGCAGCAGCGGGACACTAGACTATGGCTACACCTTC.

This clonotype is large (0.1 to 1%) within its sample. The chain links TRBV12-5 to TRBJ1-2; D gene uncertain. Per the germline V gene, CDR1 is LGHNT and CDR2 is FRNRAP. CDR3 length: 14 residues. V gave up 0 bases and J gave up 3 bases, with 8 bases separating them. This CDR3 reads CASGLVPADYGYTF. CDR3 nucleotide sequence: TGTGCTAGTGGTTTGGTACCGGCAGACTATGGCTACACCTTC. Full variable domain (rest looked up from reference TRBV12-5 and TRBJ1-2): DARVTQTPRHKVTEMGQEVTMRCQPILGHNTVFWYRQTMMQGLELLAYFRNRAPLDDSGMPKDRFSAEMPDATLATLKIQPSEPRDSAVYFCASGLVPADYGYTFGSGTRLTVV.

This clonotype is labeled medium-sized. The chain is built from TRBV12-5 and TRBJ1-2; no definite D call. The CDR3 consists of 15 residues. V dropped 0 bases and J dropped 6 bases, with 14 bases sitting between them. Germline values: CDR1 LGHNT, CDR2 FRNRAP. CDR3 protein: CASGLVLAAPHGYTF. CDR3 coding DNA: TGTGCTAGTGGTTTGGTACTCGCAGCCCCACATGGCTACACCTTC.

In its sample, this clonotype ranks as large. The chain employs TRBV12-3 or TRBV12-4 and TRBJ1-2, with D perhaps matching TRBD1 (5 bases). The CDR3 length is 14 residues. Trimming took 7 bases from V and 6 from J, leaving 18 bases between them. The CDR3 loop reads CASTDLAGRHGYTF. The CDR3 DNA is TGTGCCAGCACAGACTTGGCAGGGAGACATGGCTACACCTTC.

In its sample, this clonotype is large. The genes are TRBV12-3 or TRBV12-4 and TRBJ1-2; D gene unclear. V was trimmed by 8 bases and J by 4 bases, leaving 8 bases between them. The length of the CDR3 is 11 residues. The CDR3 nucleotides read TGTGCCAGCGCCCGGGGCTATGGCTACACCTTC. Residues: CASARGYGYTF.

This clonotype is large within its sample. The chain carries TRBV12-3 or TRBV12-4 and TRBJ1-2; D remains ambiguous. The CDR3 consists of 16 residues. V lost 7 bases, J lost 0 bases, and 18 bases lay in between. In DNA, the CDR3 is TGTGCCAGCATCCCCGGGCCTCAAACCTCTAACTATGGCTACACCTTC. This encodes CASIPGPQTSNYGYTF.

This clonotype is large in the sample. V gene TRBV12-3 or TRBV12-4 combines with J gene TRBJ1-2, with no clear D. Trimming removed 3 bases at V and 4 bases at J, with 9 bases between. The CDR3 sequence is 13 residues long. The DNA for the CDR3 is TGTGCCAGCAGTTTCTCCGACATCTATGGCTACACCTTC. As protein: CASSFSDIYGYTF.

This clonotype is classed as large. The V call is TRBV12-3 or TRBV12-4, the J call TRBJ1-2, with D possibly being TRBD1 (5 bases). The CDR3 runs 14 residues. V was trimmed by 6 bases and J by 4 bases, leaving 15 bases between them. CDR3 region: CASSPGRAGYGYTF. The CDR3 DNA reads as TGTGCCAGCAGCCCCGGCAGGGCTGGCTATGGCTACACCTTC.

By share, this clonotype counts as large (0.1 to 1%). The V call is TRBV12-3 or TRBV12-4, the J call TRBJ1-2; no clear D gene. V lost 4 bases and J lost 0, with 6 bases in between. CDR3 length: 13 residues. CDR3 region: CASSSGPNYGYTF. The DNA of the CDR3 is TGTGCCAGCAGTTCCGGGCCTAACTATGGCTACACCTTC.

This clonotype was detected only a few times. The V call is TRBV12-3 or TRBV12-4, the J call TRBJ1-2; D is ambiguous. CDR3 length equals 11 residues. V was clipped by 4 bases and J by 4 bases, with 4 bases between them. The CDR3 region has the DNA TGTGCCAGCAGTTATAGCTATGGCTACACCTTC. This translates into CASSYSYGYTF.

This clonotype is large within its sample. The rearrangement joins TRBV12-3 or TRBV12-4 to TRBJ1-2; TRBD1 is a possible D gene (6 bases). V was trimmed by 4 bases and J by 8 bases, leaving 14 bases between them. The CDR3 spans 13 residues. The CDR3 loop is CASSSGQLLGYTF. Written as DNA, the CDR3 is TGTGCCAGCAGTTCCGGACAGCTCTTGGGCTACACCTTC.

The rearrangement links TRBV12-3 or TRBV12-4 to TRBJ1-2; D is uncertain. There are 13 residues in the CDR3. V was shortened by 6 bases and J by 4 bases, with 12 bases between the two germline ends. CDR3 nucleotide sequence: TGTGCCAGCAGGAGAGGAAGACTCTATGGCTACACCTTC. Amino acids: CASRRGRLYGYTF.

This clonotype is large. This chain connects TRBV12-3 or TRBV12-4 to TRBJ1-2; D ambiguous. The CDR3 covers 12 residues. V dropped 5 bases and J dropped 4 bases, with 8 bases sitting between them. CDR3 bases: TGTGCCAGCAGTGCCGACACCTATGGCTACACCTTC. This translates into CASSADTYGYTF.

This chain connects TRBV12-3 or TRBV12-4 to TRBJ1-2; perhaps TRBD1 as D (5 bases). This CDR3 comprises 13 residues. The germline V and J ends were trimmed by 6 bases and 5 bases, with 13 bases remaining between them. The DNA for the CDR3 is TGTGCCAGCAGCCCCGGACAAGATTATGGCTACACCTTC. Its translation: CASSPGQDYGYTF.

By share, this clonotype ranks as large. The rearrangement uses TRBV12-3 or TRBV12-4 and TRBJ1-2; D remains ambiguous. The CDR3 is 13 residues long. The V end was cut by 6 bases, the J end by 4 bases, with 12 bases between. CDR3 bases: TGTGCCAGCAGCACCGGCCAGCTCTATGGCTACACCTTC. Translated, it gives CASSTGQLYGYTF.

This clonotype is labeled as large (0.1 to 1%). V usage is TRBV12-3 or TRBV12-4 and J usage is TRBJ1-2, with D uncertain. Trimming stripped 3 bases from V and 4 bases from J, with 9 bases between. This CDR3 comprises 13 residues. The chain's CDR3 is CASSLRSLYGYTF. The CDR3 coding sequence is TGTGCCAGCAGTTTGCGGAGCCTCTATGGCTACACCTTC.

This clonotype is labeled medium-sized. The chain is built from TRBV12-3 or TRBV12-4 and TRBJ1-2; weak D call: TRBD1 (5 bases). The CDR3 is made up of 15 amino acids. The V gene lost 0 bases and the J gene lost 6 bases, with 14 bases spanning the gap. Here the CDR3 reads CASSLAQGLRHGYTF. In nucleotides, the CDR3 is TGTGCCAGCAGTTTAGCCCAGGGCCTCCGTCATGGCTACACCTTC.

The sample holds one count of this clonotype. The rearrangement uses TRBV12-3 or TRBV12-4 and TRBJ1-2; a possible D gene is TRBD1 (5 bases). The CDR3 contains 14 residues. V shed 7 bases and J shed 12 bases, with 24 bases lying between them. DNA of the CDR3: TGTGCCAGCACCTCTCGACAGAAAACTATGGCTAACACCTTC. Protein: CASTSRQKTMANTF.

By share of the sample, this clonotype is medium-sized. The chain is built from TRBV12-3 or TRBV12-4 and TRBJ1-2; 7 bases line up with TRBD1. The CDR3 extends over 14 amino acids. V lost 5 bases and J lost 2; bases outside the gene matches: 5. This chain's CDR3 is CASSPGQVNYGYTF. The CDR3, as DNA: TGTGCCAGCAGTCCAGGACAGGTGAACTATGGCTACACCTTC.

In its sample, this clonotype ranks as large. V and J are TRBV12-3 or TRBV12-4 and TRBJ1-2; 9 bases are a match to TRBD1. This CDR3 comprises 14 residues. V was pared by 6 bases and J by 4 bases, with 6 bases of the junction left unmatched. CDR3 region: CASSPPDRGYGYTF. The CDR3 nucleotides are TGTGCCAGCAGCCCTCCGGACAGGGGCTATGGCTACACCTTC.

The chain carries TRBV12-3 or TRBV12-4 and TRBJ1-2, with 9 bases aligning to TRBD1. This CDR3 is built from 15 residues. V was pared by 5 bases and J by 1 base, with 5 bases of the junction left unmatched. CDR3 sequence reads: CASSIGTGNNYGYTF. As DNA, the CDR3 is TGTGCCAGCAGTATCGGGACAGGGAATAACTATGGCTACACCTTC.

In its sample, this clonotype is large. The chain combines TRBV12-3 or TRBV12-4 with TRBJ1-2; TRBD1 matches 7 bases. This CDR3 spans 14 amino acids. The junction had 3 bases not matched to a gene; V was cut back by 1 base and J by 4 bases. The CDR3 sequence: CASSLDRGPYGYTF. The CDR3 DNA follows: TGTGCCAGCAGTTTAGACAGGGGCCCCTATGGCTACACCTTC.

By sample share, this clonotype is large. This chain links TRBV12-3 or TRBV12-4 with TRBJ1-2; no definite D call. V lost 5 bases to trimming and J lost 2 bases, with 12 bases between them. The CDR3 is 14 amino acids. In nucleotides, the CDR3 is TGTGCCAGCAGTCGGACCACGGGGAACTATGGCTACACCTTC. This codes for CASSRTTGNYGYTF.

CDR3 sequence reads: CASTTGDYGYTF. The CDR3 nucleotides are TGTGCCAGCACAACAGGGGACTATGGCTACACCTTC. The chain links TRBV12-3 or TRBV12-4 to TRBJ1-2; TRBD1 aligns across 7 bases. The CDR3 is 12 residues long. V trimming: 7 bases; J trimming: 3 bases; junction bases outside the gene matches: 2.

V and J are TRBV12-3 or TRBV12-4 and TRBJ1-2; D gene unclear. Trimming removed 4 bases from V and 8 bases from J, with 8 bases in between. CDR3 length: 11 amino acids. The CDR3 DNA reads TGTGCCAGCAGTTCCTTCAGGGGCTACACCTTC. Translated: CASSSFRGYTF.

This clonotype is classed as large (0.1 to 1%). This chain joins TRBV12-3 or TRBV12-4 and TRBJ1-2, with D perhaps matching TRBD1 (5 bases). The V end lost 5 bases, the J end lost 7 bases, and 17 bases lay between the germline ends. This CDR3 comprises 14 residues. As DNA, the CDR3 is TGTGCCAGCAGTCCCGGCCGGGGACCGGGTGGCTACACCTTC. It yields the protein CASSPGRGPGGYTF.

This clonotype is large within its sample. The rearrangement uses TRBV12-3 or TRBV12-4 and TRBJ1-2; the D is unclear. Trimming pared 4 bases from V and 5 bases from J, leaving 17 bases between. The CDR3 is 15 residues long. Here the CDR3 reads CASSSARGGTYGYTF. For the CDR3, the DNA is TGTGCCAGCAGTTCCGCCCGGGGAGGAACGTATGGCTACACCTTC.